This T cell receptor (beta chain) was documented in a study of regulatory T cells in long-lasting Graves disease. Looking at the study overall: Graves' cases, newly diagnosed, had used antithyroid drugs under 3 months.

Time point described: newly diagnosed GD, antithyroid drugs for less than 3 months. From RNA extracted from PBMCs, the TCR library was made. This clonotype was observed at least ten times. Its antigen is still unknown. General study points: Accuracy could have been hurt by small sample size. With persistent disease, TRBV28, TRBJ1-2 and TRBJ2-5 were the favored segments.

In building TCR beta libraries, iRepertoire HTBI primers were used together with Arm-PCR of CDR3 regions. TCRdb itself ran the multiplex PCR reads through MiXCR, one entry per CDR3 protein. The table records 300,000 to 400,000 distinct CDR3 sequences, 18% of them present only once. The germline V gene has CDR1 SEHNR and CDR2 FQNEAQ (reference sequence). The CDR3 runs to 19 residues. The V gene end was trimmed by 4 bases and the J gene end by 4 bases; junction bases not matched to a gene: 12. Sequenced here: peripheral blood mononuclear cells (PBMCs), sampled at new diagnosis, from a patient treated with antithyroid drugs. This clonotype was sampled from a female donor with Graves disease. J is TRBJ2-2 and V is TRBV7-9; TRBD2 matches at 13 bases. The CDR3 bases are TGTGCCAGCAGCTACCCCGGGACTAGCGGGATCCCGGCCACCGGGGAGCTGTTTTTT. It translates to CASSYPGTSGIPATGELFF.